The rows below give T cell receptor beta chains drawn from one sample of a study of metastatic and nonmetastatic thyroid tumors. Using MiXCR, TCRdb re-called clones from the PCR reads. In the table there are approximately 11,000 clones, under 30% of which are singletons. Source material: tumor tissue. The receptors derive from a male donor with papillary thyroid cancer or a benign thyroid nodule (not recorded which). Some clones in this sample may be carry-over from other donors' samples. Each CDR3 is given with its conserved first and last residue. A D gene is named only where the DNA matches it firmly. Only some rows state a clone size, as once, few, many or a class for expanded clones.

CDR3: CASSVTGDYGYTF; DNA: TGTGCCAGCAGTGTGACAGGGGACTATGGCTACACCTTC; V: TRBV12-3/TRBV12-4; size: few; J: TRBJ1-2; D: TRBD1
CDR3: CASSARDRGPYEQYF; DNA: TGTGCCAGCAGTGCCCGGGACAGGGGACCCTACGAGCAGTACTTC; V: TRBV6-2/TRBV6-3; size: few; J: TRBJ2-7; D: TRBD1
CDR3: CASSERSGYGYTF; DNA: TGTGCCAGCAGCGAGAGATCTGGCTATGGCTACACCTTC; V: TRBV16; size: NA; J: TRBJ1-2; D: NA
CDR3: CASSLVGGRQETQYF; DNA: TGTGCCAGCAGCTTAGTTGGTGGACGGCAAGAGACCCAGTACTTC; V: TRBV11-2; size: once; J: TRBJ2-5; D: NA
CDR3: CASSLRPGTGNTIYF; DNA: TGTGCCAGCAGCTTACGGCCCGGGACTGGAAACACCATATATTTT; V: TRBV7-8; size: NA; J: TRBJ1-3; D: NA
CDR3: CASSRTEGGTSTDTQYF; DNA: TGTGCCAGCAGCCGCACGGAAGGAGGAACTTCCACAGATACGCAGTATTTT; V: TRBV7-9; size: medium-sized; J: TRBJ2-3; D: NA
CDR3: CSARDGSSRGDTQYF; DNA: TGCAGTGCTAGAGATGGGAGTAGCCGCGGGGATACACAGTATTTT; V: TRBV20-1; size: NA; J: TRBJ2-3; D: NA
CDR3: CAWSVNHEQYF; DNA: TGTGCCTGGAGTGTTAATCACGAGCAGTACTTC; V: TRBV30; size: NA; J: TRBJ2-7; D: NA
CDR3: CASSLGIHYGYTF; DNA: TGCGCCAGCAGCTTGGGGATACACTATGGCTACACCTTC; V: TRBV5-1; size: medium-sized; J: TRBJ1-2; D: NA
CDR3: CASRVAGGPEDTQYF; DNA: TGTGCCAGCAGAGTAGCGGGAGGGCCGGAAGATACGCAGTATTTT; V: TRBV6-1; size: few; J: TRBJ2-3; D: TRBD2
CDR3: CSSPKASGRVDEQFF; DNA: TGCAGTAGTCCGAAGGCTAGCGGGAGGGTAGATGAGCAGTTCTTC; V: TRBV20-1; size: medium-sized; J: TRBJ2-1; D: TRBD2
CDR3: CASSWGGQTTNEKLFF; DNA: TGTGCCAGCAGCTGGGGTGGACAGACAACTAATGAAAAACTGTTTTTT; V: TRBV11-2; size: medium-sized; J: TRBJ1-4; D: NA
CDR3: CASSLASGAGGPDNGQFF; DNA: TGCGCCAGCAGCTTAGCGTCTGGAGCGGGAGGGCCCGACAATGGGCAGTTCTTC; V: TRBV7-2; size: NA; J: TRBJ2-1; D: TRBD2
CDR3: CASSLYFPTSSGELFF; DNA: TGTGCCAGCAGCTTATATTTCCCCACTAGTTCCGGGGAGCTGTTTTTT; V: TRBV5-8; size: NA; J: TRBJ2-2; D: NA
CDR3: CASSDFGTSRNIQYF; DNA: TGTGCCAGCAGTGACTTCGGGACTTCAAGAAACATTCAGTACTTC; V: TRBV6-1; size: many; J: TRBJ2-4; D: NA
CDR3: CASHPTPVGGSYEQYF; DNA: TGTGCCAGCCATCCAACCCCGGTCGGGGGGTCCTACGAGCAGTACTTC; V: TRBV6-1; size: NA; J: TRBJ2-7; D: TRBD2
CDR3: CAISEAPGQNYGYTF; DNA: TGTGCCATCAGTGAGGCCCCGGGACAGAACTATGGCTACACCTTC; V: TRBV10-3; size: medium-sized; J: TRBJ1-2; D: TRBD1
CDR3: CASSLELASYYGYTF; DNA: TGCGCCAGCAGCTTGGAATTGGCATCTTATTATGGCTACACCTTC; V: TRBV5-1; size: medium-sized; J: TRBJ1-2; D: NA
CDR3: CASSTDGTGNTGELFF; DNA: TGTGCCAGCAGCACAGACGGGACAGGGAACACCGGGGAGCTGTTTTTT; V: TRBV7-8; size: medium-sized; J: TRBJ2-2; D: TRBD1
CDR3: CASPRDITTGANVLTF; DNA: TGCGCCAGCCCCAGGGACATAACCACTGGGGCCAACGTCCTGACTTTC; V: TRBV5-1; size: NA; J: TRBJ2-6; D: NA
CDR3: CASSFPSPGSSGNTIYF; DNA: TGTGCCAGCAGTTTCCCATCACCCGGAAGCTCTGGAAACACCATATATTTT; V: TRBV12-3/TRBV12-4; size: NA; J: TRBJ1-3; D: NA
CDR3: CASSSTSSGTEAFF; DNA: TGCGCCAGCAGCTCAACGTCGTCTGGCACTGAAGCTTTCTTT; V: TRBV5-1; size: many; J: TRBJ1-1; D: NA
CDR3: CASTFTSGRAADTHYF; DNA: TGTGCCAGCACCTTTACTAGCGGGAGGGCCGCAGATACTCATTATTTT; V: TRBV11-1; size: NA; J: TRBJ2-3; D: TRBD2
CDR3: CSARVARDSGYTF; DNA: TGCAGTGCTAGAGTTGCTAGGGATTCTGGCTACACCTTC; V: TRBV20-1; size: NA; J: TRBJ1-2; D: NA
CDR3: CASSSAETRSSYEQYF; DNA: TGTGCCAGCAGTTCAGCTGAGACGCGGAGCTCCTACGAGCAGTACTTC; V: TRBV28; size: few; J: TRBJ2-7; D: NA
CDR3: CASSGGAVGFQYGYTF; DNA: TGTGCCAGTTCCGGGGGGGCAGTCGGGTTCCAATATGGCTACACCTTC; V: TRBV6-2/TRBV6-3; size: medium-sized; J: TRBJ1-2; D: NA
CDR3: CASSTIGDTQYF; DNA: TGTGCCAGCAGCACGATCGGAGATACGCAGTATTTT; V: TRBV7-9; size: many; J: TRBJ2-3; D: NA
CDR3: CASSSTSSGTEAFF; DNA: TGCGCCAGCAGCTCAACGTCGTCTGGCACTGAGGCTTTCTTT; V: TRBV5-1; size: many; J: TRBJ1-1; D: NA
CDR3: CASMDRGYSNQPQHF; DNA: TGCGCCAGCATGGACAGGGGTTATAGCAATCAGCCCCAGCATTTT; V: TRBV10-2; size: medium-sized; J: TRBJ1-5; D: TRBD1
CDR3: CASSLGQGNVPQHF; DNA: TGTGCCAGCAGCTTAGGACAGGGGAATGTGCCCCAGCATTTT; V: TRBV7-6; size: NA; J: TRBJ1-5; D: TRBD1
CDR3: CASSTDAQSPLHF; DNA: TGTGCCAGCAGTACCGATGCACAATCACCCCTCCACTTT; V: TRBV6-1; size: NA; J: TRBJ1-6; D: NA
CDR3: CASSPSGSGNTIYF; DNA: TGCGCCAGCTCCCCCAGCGGCTCTGGAAACACCATATATTTT; V: TRBV4-1; size: NA; J: TRBJ1-3; D: NA
CDR3: CASRPRTGDRRGGYTF; DNA: TGTGCCAGTAGACCAAGGACAGGGGATCGTCGGGGAGGCTACACCTTC; V: TRBV19; size: NA; J: TRBJ1-2; D: TRBD1
CDR3: CASSGGSTDTQYF; DNA: TGTGCCAGCAGTGGCGGGAGCACAGATACGCAGTATTTT; V: TRBV6-4; size: many; J: TRBJ2-3; D: NA
CDR3: CASLASSYEQYF; DNA: TGTGCCAGCTTGGCCAGTTCCTACGAGCAGTACTTC; V: TRBV6-1; size: few; J: TRBJ2-7; D: NA
CDR3: CSGKLSTDTQYF; DNA: TGCAGTGGCAAGCTAAGCACAGATACGCAGTATTTT; V: TRBV20-1; size: NA; J: TRBJ2-3; D: NA
CDR3: CASRASTATEAFF; DNA: TGTGCCAGCAGAGCGAGCACTGCGACTGAAGCTTTCTTT; V: TRBV27; size: few; J: TRBJ1-1; D: NA
CDR3: CASRLNLGTGSYEQYF; DNA: TGTGCCAGCAGATTAAACCTAGGGACGGGATCCTACGAGCAGTACTTC; V: TRBV11-2; size: medium-sized; J: TRBJ2-7; D: NA
CDR3: CASTFPQGANSPLHF; DNA: TGTGCCAGCACGTTCCCACAGGGGGCTAATTCACCCCTCCACTTT; V: TRBV2; size: NA; J: TRBJ1-6; D: TRBD1
CDR3: CATSRDLGAGLAPTDTQYF; DNA: TGTGCCACCAGCAGAGATCTTGGTGCGGGACTAGCACCCACAGATACGCAGTATTTT; V: TRBV15; size: many; J: TRBJ2-3; D: TRBD2
CDR3: CATSGHHSNQPQHF; DNA: TGTGCCACCTCCGGACATCATAGCAATCAGCCCCAGCATTTC; V: TRBV24-1; size: few; J: TRBJ1-5; D: NA
CDR3: CASSLGSGISYEQYF; DNA: TGCGCCAGCAGCTTGGGGTCAGGCATCTCCTACGAGCAGTACTTC; V: TRBV5-1; size: NA; J: TRBJ2-7; D: NA
CDR3: CASSPRTDQYF; DNA: TGTGCCAGCAGCCCTAGGACGGATCAGTACTTC; V: TRBV14; size: medium-sized; J: TRBJ2-7; D: NA
CDR3: CASSGQGEQEKLFF; DNA: TGCGCCAGCAGTGGTCAGGGAGAACAAGAAAAACTGTTTTTT; V: TRBV10-2; size: many; J: TRBJ1-4; D: NA
CDR3: CSARTGSSTGELFF; DNA: TGCAGTGCTAGAACAGGGTCAAGTACCGGGGAGCTGTTTTTT; V: TRBV20-1; size: NA; J: TRBJ2-2; D: NA
CDR3: CASTWTEAANYGYTF; DNA: TGTGCCAGCACCTGGACAGAAGCAGCTAACTATGGCTACACCTTC; V: TRBV6-1; size: NA; J: TRBJ1-2; D: NA
CDR3: CAISLLHLNTEAFF; DNA: TGTGCCATCAGTTTATTACATTTGAACACTGAAGCTTTCTTT; V: TRBV28; size: few; J: TRBJ1-1; D: NA
CDR3: CASSETGLAGTSTDTQYF; DNA: TGTGCCAGCAGTGAAACAGGACTAGCGGGAACTAGCACAGATACGCAGTATTTT; V: TRBV25-1; size: medium-sized; J: TRBJ2-3; D: TRBD2
CDR3: CASSWGAQETQYF; DNA: TGTGCCAGCAGCTGGGGGGCTCAAGAGACCCAGTACTTC; V: TRBV7-9; size: many; J: TRBJ2-5; D: NA
CDR3: CASSSAGQRVGTQYF; DNA: TGTGCCAGCAGTTCAGCGGGACAGAGGGTTGGGACCCAGTACTTC; V: TRBV27; size: few; J: TRBJ2-5; D: NA
CDR3: CSARQGAYEQYF; DNA: TGCAGTGCTAGGCAGGGGGCCTACGAGCAGTACTTC; V: TRBV20-1; size: NA; J: TRBJ2-7; D: TRBD1